These T cell receptor beta chains were read from a single sample in a study of read filtering for tumor transcriptome and immune sequencing. TCRdb used MiXCR to reprocess the reads, holding one entry per CDR3 protein. The sample gives approximately 140,000 distinct CDR3 sequences, less than 15% of which show up once; about 7.7% is in the top ten. Sequenced input: a population of CD138-negative cells sorted from bone marrow. The receptors shown here come from a donor aged 40 or older with multiple myeloma. Each CDR3 is given with its conserved first and last residue. D genes are given only for firm matches. Size tells how often a clone was seen, or its class if it is expanded.

TRBJ1-1,.,many,TRBV19,TGTGCCAGTAGTAATGGGGTGCTGGGTAACACTGAAGCTTTCTTT,CASSNGVLGNTEAFF
TRBJ1-5,.,many,TRBV12-5,TGTGCTAGTGGTTTGGCCGGGAATCAGCCCCAGCATTTT,CASGLAGNQPQHF
TRBJ1-1,.,many,TRBV6-5,TGTGCCAGCAGTTACTCCCCTTTGCCGGGCCCTGAAGCTTTCTTT,CASSYSPLPGPEAFF
TRBJ1-1,.,many,TRBV6-2/TRBV6-3,TGTGCCAGCAGTTACCCAGCAGGGGAGGACACTGAAGCTTTCTTT,CASSYPAGEDTEAFF
TRBJ1-2,.,once,TRBV20-1,TGCAGTGCTAGAGATCCCGGAAACTATGGCTACACCTTC,CSARDPGNYGYTF
TRBJ2-3,TRBD2,many,TRBV7-9,TGTGCCAGCAGCCTAGCGGGAGGGCACACAGATACGCAGTATTTT,CASSLAGGHTDTQYF
TRBJ2-5,.,few,TRBV6-2/TRBV6-3,TGTGCCAGCAGTTACCGACAAATCCAAGAGACCCAGTACTTC,CASSYRQIQETQYF
TRBJ2-7,TRBD1,many,TRBV7-2,TGTGCCAGCAGCTTAAAGGCAGGGGGATCCTACGAGCAGTACTTC,CASSLKAGGSYEQYF
TRBJ2-3,.,many,TRBV20-1,TGCAGTGTGTTACGTGCCGCAGATACGCAGTATTTT,CSVLRAADTQYF
TRBJ2-3,.,many,TRBV7-9,TGTGCCAGCAGCCCACGGGAGTACACAGATACGCAGTATTTT,CASSPREYTDTQYF
TRBJ2-1,.,many,TRBV7-3,TGTGCCAGCAGCTTAAGTTCGATTTCCTACAATGAGCAGTTCTTC,CASSLSSISYNEQFF
TRBJ2-7,TRBD1,many,TRBV7-6,TGTGCCAGCAGCTTAGGGACAGGGGGAACCTACGAGCAGTACTTC,CASSLGTGGTYEQYF
TRBJ1-5,.,few,TRBV23-1,TGCGCCAGCAGTCAATCGCCAGGAAATCAGCCCCAGCATTTT,CASSQSPGNQPQHF
TRBJ2-7,TRBD1,many,TRBV27,TGTGCCAGCAGTCGCCGGGACAGTTCCTACGAGCAGTACTTC,CASSRRDSSYEQYF